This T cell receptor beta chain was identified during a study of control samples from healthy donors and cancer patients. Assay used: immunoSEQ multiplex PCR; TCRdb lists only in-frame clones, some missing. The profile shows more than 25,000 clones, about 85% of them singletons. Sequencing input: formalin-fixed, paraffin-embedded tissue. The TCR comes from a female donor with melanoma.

In DNA, the CDR3 is TGTGCCAGCAGTGGTACACCCAGTGGGGGCACTGAAGCTTTCTTT. Its protein is CASSGTPSGGTEAFF. The chain carries TRBV28 and TRBJ1-1, with a weak D call TRBD1 (5 bases). Trimming removed 5 bases at V and 4 bases at J, with 17 bases between. This CDR3 has 15 amino acids. From germline, CDR1 is MDHEN and CDR2 SYDVKM.